One T cell receptor beta chain is described in this entry. Recruitment covered fewer than 25 US areas and drew participants whose ages spanned roughly 18 to 95 years. These data originate in a study of blood T cell repertoires in COVID-19. Study at large: In each case, the material was cDNA or gDNA derived from T cells, B-cell-depleted T cells, or PBMCs.

Between the trimmed V and J ends, which lost 3 bases and 2 bases, there was a span of 13 bases. The CDR3 loop spans 15 amino acids. Germline V gene sequence: CDR1 SNHLY, CDR2 FYNNEI. Method: immunoSEQ multiplex PCR; TCRdb's copy keeps in-frame clones and lacks some. The sample includes around 250,000 clones, over 80% of them seen just once. This chain links TRBV2 with TRBJ2-5; perhaps TRBD2 as D (7 bases). The sequencing sample was made of PBMCs or T cells enriched from blood (not recorded which). The source of this sequence is a human donor in a cohort exposed to, infected with or recovered from COVID-19 (not recorded which). The donor label of this sample is uncertain. The CDR3 nucleotides are TGTGCCAGCAGTGAGGATCGGGGGGCGCAAGAGACCCAGTACTTC. Residues: CASSEDRGAQETQYF.